These 3 T cell receptor beta chains originate from one sample sequenced in a study of metastatic and nonmetastatic thyroid tumors. Thyroid surgery was performed in patients who had received no treatment beforehand. MiXCR was used by TCRdb to re-call the PCR reads. The sample gives approximately 74,000 clones, approximately 15% of which show up once; over 6.5% is in the top ten. The sequenced material came from blood. The receptors come from a male donor with papillary thyroid cancer or a benign thyroid nodule (not recorded which). Some clones in this sample may be carry-over from other donors' samples.

This clone has a count of ten or more. The junction departs from the called germline gene at one end, perhaps through a read error. The rearrangement joins TRBV5-1 to TRBJ1-2, with 8 nucleotides matching TRBD1. Germline V gene lookup returns CDR1 SGHRS and CDR2 YFSETQ. The CDR3 runs 17 residues. The CDR3 is CASSLPERTGLNYGYTF. The CDR3 nucleotides read TGCGCCAGCAGTTTACCCGAAAGGACAGGGTTGAACTACGGCTACACCTTC.

This clone was counted at least ten times. V usage is TRBV4-1 and J usage is TRBJ1-5; D call uncertain. This CDR3 has 13 amino acids. Germline V lookup: CDR1 MGHRA, CDR2 YSYEKL. Trimming cost V 0 bases and J 7 bases, with 7 bases left between them. CDR3 protein: CASSQESWQPQHF. The CDR3 DNA reads TGCGCCAGCAGCCAAGAAAGCTGGCAGCCCCAGCATTTT.

In this sample, this clone turned up a few times. A read error is possible here, since a much larger clone lies one base away. The chain links TRBV6-1 to TRBJ2-2; 8 bases line up with TRBD2. Germline CDR1 MNHNS, CDR2 SASEGT. J gave up 4 bases and V 4 bases, and 2 bases lay outside the gene matches. The CDR3 length is 14 residues. CDR3 protein: CASSGLACTGELFF. DNA of the CDR3: TGTGCCAGCAGTGGACTAGCGTGCACCGGGGAGCTGTTTTTT.